Detailed here is one TCR beta chain. The antigen is not known. The assay was immunoSEQ multiplex PCR, and TCRdb's table has in-frame clones only and misses some. The sample carries over 950 clones, about 80% recorded once. The tumor tissue sample was taken at baseline before any treatment. The CDR3 is made up of 15 amino acids. CDR1 is MGHRA, CDR2 YSYEKL, per germline. Trimming pared 3 bases from V and 3 bases from J, leaving 15 bases between. This sample stems from a study of circulating tumor DNA in untreated peripheral T-cell lymphoma. Broader study findings: Baseline tissues yielded approximately 83% and baseline serum around 67% tumor-specific clonotype detection.

This TCR derives from a human donor with peripheral T-cell lymphoma. This chain links TRBV4-1 with TRBJ2-7; D not resolved. Sequencing was done on a sample of tumor tissue. CDR3 sequence (DNA): TGCGCCAGCAGCCAGGGTTCGGCGAACGGCTACGAGCAGTACTTC. Translation: CASSQGSANGYEQYF.